Detailed here is one T cell receptor (beta chain). What it binds is unknown. The entry originates in a study of cytomegalovirus exposure and HLA in healthy donors. Study overall: Early on, a data release was issued that held roughly 80 million unique TCRs from HLA-typed donors. General study findings and limits: Further analysis, carried out later, found HLA-associated TCR beta chains more clonally expanded than equally common other chains.

The CDR3 totals 13 residues. V lost 7 bases to trimming and J lost 11 bases, with 17 bases between them. Germline CDR1 MNHEY, CDR2 SVGAGI. Both 60 Vbeta primers and 13 Jbeta primers went into the PCR. Clones were sequenced by immunoSEQ multiplex PCR, and TCRdb holds only the in-frame ones, with some missing. The repertoire has approximately 170,000 clones, roughly 79% of them found once; the top ten carry approximately 2%. Sequencing was performed on PBMCs. The sequence derives from a woman younger than 45 in good health and CMV-seropositive. The chain combines TRBV6-5 with TRBJ1-4; the D is unclear. CDR3 in amino acids: CASNEQLAVKLFF. CDR3 DNA sequence: TGTGCCAGCAATGAACAGTTGGCAGTGAAACTGTTTTTT.